Listed below are T cell receptor beta chains from one sample, sequenced in a study of blood T cell repertoires in COVID-19. Assay: immunoSEQ multiplex PCR; the TCRdb copy retains only in-frame clones and omits some. The repertoire holds around 120,000 clones, with around 90% as singletons. Material for sequencing was peripheral blood. The receptors were gathered from a woman aged 55 to 70 with COVID-19, enrolled during active disease. Each CDR3 is given without its conserved first and last residue. Only part of the rows carry a size: once, few, many, or a class if the clone is expanded.

V	size	J	CDR3
TRBV6-6	.	TRBJ1-5	ASSQGRRTGATRSNQPQH
TRBV4-3	.	TRBJ2-2	ASSQELANTGELF
TRBV5-6	.	TRBJ2-5	ASGPRGRFQETQY
TRBV29-1	.	TRBJ2-7	STARLGGNEQY
TRBV27	few	TRBJ2-4	ASSVSTGSAAEKNIQY
TRBV4-3	.	TRBJ2-6	ASSLRGNGANVLT
TRBV15	.	TRBJ2-2	ATERVTGELF
TRBV12-5	.	TRBJ1-3	ASGLGRVESGNTIY
TRBV19	.	TRBJ2-1	ASTIGQVSSYNEQF
TRBV7-2	.	TRBJ2-1	ASSVLSGTNNEQF
TRBV3-1/TRBV3-2	.	TRBJ1-1	ASSPAWGQGVEAF
TRBV2	.	TRBJ2-7	ASTERTGGYEQY
TRBV10-3	.	TRBJ2-5	AISDPGLGPTQY
TRBV21-1	.	TRBJ2-5	ASSTLIAGGRETQY
TRBV28	.	TRBJ1-5	ASSSYQPQH
TRBV2	.	TRBJ2-1	ASSQAYNEQF
TRBV11-2	once	TRBJ2-5	ASSFGAGGASETQY
TRBV5-6	.	TRBJ2-1	ASSFPAGDLFPSYNEQF
TRBV6-5	.	TRBJ1-6	ASSLGTGTYNSPLH
TRBV6-2/TRBV6-3	.	TRBJ1-1	ASSYGEGRAF
TRBV6-5	.	TRBJ2-1	ASSYSLAGSYNEQF
TRBV19	.	TRBJ1-6	ASRINRGSYNSPLH
TRBV4-1	.	TRBJ1-5	ASSHHLTGRQPQH
TRBV7-8	.	TRBJ1-2	ASSLGGQGSYGYT
TRBV7-3	.	TRBJ2-3	ASSLTGTVNTDTQY
TRBV19	.	TRBJ2-2	ACEATGVSGELF
TRBV6-5	.	TRBJ1-2	ASTQDSFNGYT
TRBV6-1	few	TRBJ1-2	ASSEDVRGGMDYGYT
TRBV5-6	.	TRBJ1-3	ASSLTGANTIY
TRBV7-9	.	TRBJ1-6	ASSLGVGLNSPLH
TRBV7-8	.	TRBJ2-1	ASSNLASGSGSTYNEQF
TRBV7-9	once	TRBJ1-5	ASSQGRGYDQPQH
TRBV5-8	.	TRBJ2-7	ASRSGRGSYEQY
TRBV28	few	TRBJ1-4	ASSTSGQGYEKLF
TRBV6-5	.	TRBJ1-5	ASSSLPGGQPQH
TRBV5-4	.	TRBJ1-4	ASSRTGDEKLF
TRBV6-2/TRBV6-3	.	TRBJ2-7	ASSYRQGWYSEQY
TRBV6-5	.	TRBJ1-2	ASSSRGAYGYT
TRBV7-7	.	TRBJ2-2	ASSLGSLGGAENTGELF
TRBV6-5	few	TRBJ1-3	ASATVSGNTIY
TRBV7-9	.	TRBJ2-7	ASSLRILGGSYEQY
TRBV20-1	.	TRBJ2-7	SARDSYEQY
TRBV2	.	TRBJ2-7	ASRRDGGLEQY
TRBV10-3	.	TRBJ1-1	AITMGGMDTEAF
TRBV19	.	TRBJ1-2	ASSPSEGAYGYT
TRBV27	.	TRBJ2-5	ASSWGQGGFETQY
TRBV2	.	TRBJ1-5	ASRLSRQSYSNQPQH
TRBV6-6	.	TRBJ2-3	ASIKTRTDTQY
TRBV6-6	.	TRBJ1-4	ASSHRGQLNEKLF
TRBV18	.	TRBJ1-1	ASSPSEGVF